One and the same sample provided the 10 T cell receptor beta chains below, sequenced in a study of cytomegalovirus exposure and HLA in healthy donors. The PCR had 60 Vbeta and 13 Jbeta primers. Libraries were prepared by immunoSEQ multiplex PCR; TCRdb keeps only in-frame clonotypes and omits some of them. This sample contains about 130,000 clones. Sequencing used PBMCs. Receptors were obtained from a woman in her 40s in good health and CMV-seropositive.

The chain employs TRBV28 and TRBJ2-5, with 12 bases fitting TRBD1. The trim removed 6 bases at V and 5 bases at J, leaving 7 bases unmatched. The length of the CDR3 is 15 residues. Germline loops: CDR1 MDHEN, CDR2 SYDVKM. CDR3 region: CASRQGQGAWETQYF. In DNA form, the CDR3 reads TGTGCCAGCAGGCAGGGACAGGGGGCATGGGAGACCCAGTACTTC.

The chain recombines TRBV28 with TRBJ1-3, with 9 nucleotides matching TRBD1. Germline values: CDR1 MDHEN, CDR2 SYDVKM. Germline trimming cut 5 bases from V and 4 bases from J; bases unmatched to any gene: 3. This CDR3 comprises 14 residues. CDR3 in DNA: TGTGCCAGCAGTCCGGACAGGGGAGGAAACACCATATATTTT. Its translation: CASSPDRGGNTIYF.

This chain joins TRBV2 and TRBJ2-5; 8 bases match TRBD1. J was trimmed by 5 bases and V by 5 bases; bases with no gene match: 10. This CDR3 is built from 15 residues. Germline CDR1 SNHLY, CDR2 FYNNEI. The CDR3 sequence is CASSKAPGGRETQYF. Written as DNA, the CDR3 is TGTGCCAGCAGTAAGGCCCCAGGGGGCAGGGAGACCCAGTACTTC.

V gene TRBV10-3 combines with J gene TRBJ2-1, with D maybe TRBD2 (6 bases). CDR3 length: 15 amino acids. Trimming pared 0 bases from V and 3 bases from J, leaving 9 bases between. CDR1 is ENHRY, CDR2 SYGVKD, per germline. The CDR3 region has the DNA TGTGCCATCAGTGAGTCCAGGGAGGACTACAATGAGCAGTTCTTC. It specifies CAISESREDYNEQFF.

This chain uses TRBV19 with TRBJ2-5; 7 positions agree with TRBD1. The tail of the sequence fits TRBJ2-7 better, so the J call may be wrong. The CDR3 totals 13 residues. The V gene's germline CDR1 is LNHDA and CDR2 SQIVND (reference sequence). CDR3 residues: CASSRDRVYEQYF. Written as DNA, the CDR3 is TGTGCCAGTAGTCGGGACAGAGTCTACGAGCAGTACTTC.

This chain connects TRBV18 to TRBJ2-2; 11 nucleotides align to TRBD2. This CDR3 has 17 residues. V lost 2 bases, J lost 1 base, and 3 bases stayed unmatched. Germline lookup yields CDR1 KGHSH and CDR2 LQKENI. Here the CDR3 reads CASSPSLAGGNTGELFF. The CDR3 DNA reads as TGTGCCAGCTCACCATCTCTAGCGGGAGGGAACACCGGGGAGCTGTTTTTT.

This chain connects TRBV9 to TRBJ1-1; D is possibly TRBD1 (5 bases). The V end lost 6 bases, the J end lost 4 bases, and 16 bases lay between the germline ends. The germline V gene encodes CDR1 SGDLS and CDR2 YYNGEE. This CDR3 comprises 14 residues. CDR3 DNA sequence: TGTGCCAGCACCCCGGACACCTCGCCCACTGAAGCTTTCTTT. Translation gives CASTPDTSPTEAFF. Variable domain in full (rest from reference TRBV9 and TRBJ1-1): DSGVTQTPKHLITATGQRVTLRCSPRSGDLSVYWYQQSLDQGLQFLIQYYNGEERAKGNILERFSAQQFPDLHSELNLSSLELGDSALYFCASTPDTSPTEAFFGQGTRLTVV.

The chain combines TRBV6-6 with TRBJ1-1; D unclear. Germline CDR1 and CDR2: MNHNY and SVGAGI (reference sequence). The V and J ends lost 5 bases and 3 bases respectively, with 7 bases between them. This CDR3 has 12 amino acids. DNA for the CDR3: TGTGCCAGCAGTCGCCGGGACACTGAAGCTTTCTTT. It yields the protein CASSRRDTEAFF.

The V gene is TRBV5-1, the J gene TRBJ2-7, with 11 bases aligning to TRBD1. V dropped 0 bases and J dropped 5; count of bases not matched to a gene: 4. The CDR3 runs 15 residues. CDR1 is SGHRS, CDR2 YFSETQ, per germline. For the CDR3, the DNA is TGCGCCAGCAGCTTGGGGCGGACAGGGGGCAACGAGCAGTACTTC. It specifies CASSLGRTGGNEQYF.

The rearrangement links TRBV7-9 to TRBJ2-1; 11 bases line up with TRBD2. CDR1 SEHNR and CDR2 FQNEAQ come from the germline V gene (reference sequence). The CDR3 has 14 amino acids. J lost 12 bases, V lost 5 bases, and 9 bases had no gene match. CDR3 protein: CASSGLAGNAGQFF. The CDR3 DNA reads as TGTGCCAGCAGCGGACTAGCGGGTAACGCCGGGCAGTTCTTC.